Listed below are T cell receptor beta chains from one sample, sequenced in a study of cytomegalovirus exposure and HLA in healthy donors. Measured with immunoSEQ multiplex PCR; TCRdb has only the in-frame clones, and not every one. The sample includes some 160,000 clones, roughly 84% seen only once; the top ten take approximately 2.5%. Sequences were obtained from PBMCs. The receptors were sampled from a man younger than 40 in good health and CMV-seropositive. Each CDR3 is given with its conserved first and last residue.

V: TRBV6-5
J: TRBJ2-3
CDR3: CASRSSGTDTQYF

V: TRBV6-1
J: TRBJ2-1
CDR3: CASSEKGDRRPYNEQFF

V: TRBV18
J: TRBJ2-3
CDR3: CASSSLTGGTDTQYF

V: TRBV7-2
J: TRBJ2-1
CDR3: CASSSATGGRNEQFF

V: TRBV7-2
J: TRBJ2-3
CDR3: CASSGDTQYF

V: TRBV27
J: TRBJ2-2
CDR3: CASGGDTGELFF

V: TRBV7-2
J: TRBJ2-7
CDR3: CASSSETSEQYF

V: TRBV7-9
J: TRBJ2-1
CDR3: CASSTAGLARYEQFF

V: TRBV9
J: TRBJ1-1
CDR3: CASSAGDRVGAEAFF

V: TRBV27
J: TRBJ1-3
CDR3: CASSFAAGNTIYF

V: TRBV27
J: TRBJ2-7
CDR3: CASSLSLGLITYEQYF

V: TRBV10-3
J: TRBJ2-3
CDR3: CATKGQGTSPDTQYF

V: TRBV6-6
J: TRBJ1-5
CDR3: CASSYEPEKQPQHF

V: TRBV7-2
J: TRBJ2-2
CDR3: CASSRTSGNTGELFF

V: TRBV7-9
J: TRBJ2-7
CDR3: CASSFQRVGSYEQYF

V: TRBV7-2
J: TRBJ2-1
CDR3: CASSPPRINEQFF

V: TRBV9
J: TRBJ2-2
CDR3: CASSLGTSGRRLAGELFF

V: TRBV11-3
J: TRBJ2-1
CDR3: CASSSGLAEREQFF

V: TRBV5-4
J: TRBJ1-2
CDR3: CASWDWGGLNGYTF

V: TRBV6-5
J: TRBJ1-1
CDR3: CASSLTGFAAEAFF

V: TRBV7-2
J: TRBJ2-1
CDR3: CASSLWGVGTSGIPREFF

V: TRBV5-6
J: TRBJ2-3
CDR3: CASSLIDNTDTQYF

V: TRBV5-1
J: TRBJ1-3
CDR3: CASSLDGATGNTIYF

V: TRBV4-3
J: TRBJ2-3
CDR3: CASSQDEIAADTQYF

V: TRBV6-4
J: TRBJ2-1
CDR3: CASSDSAGTRSNEQFF

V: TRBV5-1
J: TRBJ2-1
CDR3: CASSPSTDYNEQFF

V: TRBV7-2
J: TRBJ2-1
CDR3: CASSLEGVKNEQFF

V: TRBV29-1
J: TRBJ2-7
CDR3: CSVEGVPTYEQYF

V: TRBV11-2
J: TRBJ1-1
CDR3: CASSLAQGVNTEAFF

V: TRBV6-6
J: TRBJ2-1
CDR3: CASSYMGASYNEQFF

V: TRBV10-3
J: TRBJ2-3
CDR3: CAIGTSGVLTDTQYF

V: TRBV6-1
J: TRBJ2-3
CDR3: CASSGRSMNTDTQYF

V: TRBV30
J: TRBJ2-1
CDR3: CAWRGGGRTQFF

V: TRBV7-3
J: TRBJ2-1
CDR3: CASSLQPSDYNEQFF

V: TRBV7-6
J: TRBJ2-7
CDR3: CASSPSEGIRYEQYF

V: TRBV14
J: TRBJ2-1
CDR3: CASSQSLNNEQFF

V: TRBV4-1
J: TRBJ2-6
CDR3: CASSQEPVLSGANVLTF

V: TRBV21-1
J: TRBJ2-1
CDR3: CASSPGTGSHEQFF

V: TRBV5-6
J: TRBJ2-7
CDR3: CASSFDRAYEQYF

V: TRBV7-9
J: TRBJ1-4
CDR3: CASSTWTGGDEKLFF

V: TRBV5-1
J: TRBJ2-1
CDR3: CASSLDNLAGGNEQFF

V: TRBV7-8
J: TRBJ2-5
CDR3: CASRELAGDRETQYF

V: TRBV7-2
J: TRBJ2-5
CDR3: CASRGWGLAGEETQYF

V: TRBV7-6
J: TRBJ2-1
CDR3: CASSFHADGTAEQFF

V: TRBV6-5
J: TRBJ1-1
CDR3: CASSYQTGRTEAFF

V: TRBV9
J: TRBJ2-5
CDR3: CASSVGRGEGVLETQYF

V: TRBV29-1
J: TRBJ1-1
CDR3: CSALTGGNTEAFF

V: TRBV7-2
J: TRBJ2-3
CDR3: CASSSERERGDTQYF

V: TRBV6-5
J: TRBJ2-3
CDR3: CASSYSGLGSTDTQYF

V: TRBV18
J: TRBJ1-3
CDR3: CASSPAGADTIYF

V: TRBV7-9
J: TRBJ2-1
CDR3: CASEGLAANEQFF

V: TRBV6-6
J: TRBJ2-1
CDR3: CASAQTLLVTYNEQFF

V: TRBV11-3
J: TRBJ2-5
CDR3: CASSFAGVGQYF

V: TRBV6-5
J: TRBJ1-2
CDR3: CASSYSAGVGYTF